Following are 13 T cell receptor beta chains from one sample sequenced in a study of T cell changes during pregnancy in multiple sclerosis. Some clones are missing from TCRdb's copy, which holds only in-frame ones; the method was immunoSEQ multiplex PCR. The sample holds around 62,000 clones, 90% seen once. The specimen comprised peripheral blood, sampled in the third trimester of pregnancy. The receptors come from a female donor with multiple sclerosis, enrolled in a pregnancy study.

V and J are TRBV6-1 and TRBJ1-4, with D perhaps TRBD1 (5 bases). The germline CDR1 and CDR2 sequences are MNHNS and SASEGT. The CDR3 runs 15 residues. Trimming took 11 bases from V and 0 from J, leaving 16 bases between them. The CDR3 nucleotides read TGTGCCGCAACGGGGGAGGACGCAACTAATGAAAAACTGTTTTTT. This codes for CAATGEDATNEKLFF.

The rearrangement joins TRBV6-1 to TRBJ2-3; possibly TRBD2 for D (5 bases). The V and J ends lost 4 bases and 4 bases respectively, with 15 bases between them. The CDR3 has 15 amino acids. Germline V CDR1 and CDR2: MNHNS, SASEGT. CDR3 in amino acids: CASSGTRGYADTQYF. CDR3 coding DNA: TGTGCCAGCAGTGGAACTAGAGGATACGCAGATACGCAGTATTTT.

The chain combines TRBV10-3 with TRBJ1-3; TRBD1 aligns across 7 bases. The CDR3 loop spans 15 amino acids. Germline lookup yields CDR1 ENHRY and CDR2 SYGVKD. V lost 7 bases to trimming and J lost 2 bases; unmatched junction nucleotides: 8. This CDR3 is CAITSGTDAGNTIYF. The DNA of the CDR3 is TGTGCCATCACCTCCGGGACAGATGCTGGAAACACCATATATTTT.

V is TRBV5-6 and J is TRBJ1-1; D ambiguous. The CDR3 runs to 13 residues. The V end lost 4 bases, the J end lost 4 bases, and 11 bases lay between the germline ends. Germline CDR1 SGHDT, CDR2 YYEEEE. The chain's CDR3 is CASSVLGATEAFF. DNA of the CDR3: TGTGCCAGCAGCGTTCTCGGAGCCACTGAAGCTTTCTTT.

DNA of the CDR3: TGTGCCAGCAGCCCCTTACAGGGAAGTTACCAGCCCCAGCATTTT. This translates into CASSPLQGSYQPQHF. The V call is TRBV7-2, the J call TRBJ1-5, with D possibly matching TRBD1 (6 bases). Germline V gives CDR1 SGHTA, CDR2 FQGNSA. V lost 5 bases and J 7 bases, leaving 18 bases between the germline ends. This CDR3 has 15 amino acids.

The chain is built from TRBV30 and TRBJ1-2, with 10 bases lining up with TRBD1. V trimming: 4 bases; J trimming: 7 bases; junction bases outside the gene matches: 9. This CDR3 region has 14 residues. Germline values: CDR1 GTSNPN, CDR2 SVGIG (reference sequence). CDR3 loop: CAWTPGQGVLGYTF. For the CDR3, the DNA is TGTGCCTGGACTCCCGGACAGGGGGTGCTTGGCTACACCTTC.

The CDR3 protein is CASSMEGASEQYF. The CDR3 DNA follows: TGTGCCAGTAGTATGGAGGGGGCGTCCGAGCAGTACTTC. The chain combines TRBV19 with TRBJ2-7; possible D gene TRBD1, 7 bases. The CDR3 spans 13 residues. Germline CDR1 is LNHDA and CDR2 is SQIVND (reference sequence). Deletions cut 3 bases from V and 6 bases from J, with 12 bases between. Combining the CDR3 with reference TRBV19 and TRBJ2-7 gives the whole variable domain DGGITQSPKYLFRKEGQNVTLSCEQNLNHDAMYWYRQDPGQGLRLIYYSQIVNDFQKGDIAEGYSVSREKKESFPLTVTSAQKNPTAFYLCASSMEGASEQYFGPGTRLTVT.

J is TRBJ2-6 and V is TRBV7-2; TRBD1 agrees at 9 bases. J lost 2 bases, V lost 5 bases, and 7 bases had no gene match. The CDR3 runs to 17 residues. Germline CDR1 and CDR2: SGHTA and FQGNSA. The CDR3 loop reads CASSPRDRAPGANVLTF. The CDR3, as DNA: TGTGCCAGCAGCCCCCGGGACAGGGCTCCTGGGGCCAACGTCCTGACTTTC.

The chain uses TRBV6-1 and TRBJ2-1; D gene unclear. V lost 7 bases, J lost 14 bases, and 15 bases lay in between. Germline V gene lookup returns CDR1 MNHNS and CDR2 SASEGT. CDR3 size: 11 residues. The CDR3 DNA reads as TGTGCCAGCACCTTTGAGGCCGCAGAGTTCTTC. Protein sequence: CASTFEAAEFF.

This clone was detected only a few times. CDR3 nucleotide sequence: TGTGCCAGTAGTTCGACAGGGGACACTGAAGCTTTCTTT. Its translation is CASSSTGDTEAFF. The chain has TRBV19 and TRBJ1-1, with 8 bases aligning to TRBD1. Germline trimming cut 5 bases from V and 3 bases from J; bases unmatched to any gene: 2. CDR1 is LNHDA and CDR2 is SQIVND in the germline V gene (reference sequence). The CDR3 totals 13 residues. The whole variable domain, filled in from reference TRBV19 and TRBJ1-1, reads DGGITQSPKYLFRKEGQNVTLSCEQNLNHDAMYWYRQDPGQGLRLIYYSQIVNDFQKGDIAEGYSVSREKKESFPLTVTSAQKNPTAFYLCASSSTGDTEAFFGQGTRLTVV.

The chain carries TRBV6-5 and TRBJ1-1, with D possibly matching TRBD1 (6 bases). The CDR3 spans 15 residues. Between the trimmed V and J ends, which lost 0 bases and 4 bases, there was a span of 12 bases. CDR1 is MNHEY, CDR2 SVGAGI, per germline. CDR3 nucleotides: TGTGCCAGCAGTTACTCACAGGGAATTTTCACTGAAGCTTTCTTT. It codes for CASSYSQGIFTEAFF.

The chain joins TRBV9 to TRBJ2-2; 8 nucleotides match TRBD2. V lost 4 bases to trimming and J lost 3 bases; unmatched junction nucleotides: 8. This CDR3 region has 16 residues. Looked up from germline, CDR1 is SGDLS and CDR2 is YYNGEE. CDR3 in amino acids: CASSPIGLADTGELFF. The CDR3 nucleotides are TGTGCCAGCAGCCCTATCGGACTAGCCGACACCGGGGAGCTGTTTTTT.

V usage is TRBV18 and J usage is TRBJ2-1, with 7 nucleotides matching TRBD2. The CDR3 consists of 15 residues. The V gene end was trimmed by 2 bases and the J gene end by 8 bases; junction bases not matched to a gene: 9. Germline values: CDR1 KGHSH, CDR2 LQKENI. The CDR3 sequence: CASSPIVAGRDEQFF. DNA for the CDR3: TGTGCCAGCTCACCAATCGTGGCAGGGAGGGATGAGCAGTTCTTC.